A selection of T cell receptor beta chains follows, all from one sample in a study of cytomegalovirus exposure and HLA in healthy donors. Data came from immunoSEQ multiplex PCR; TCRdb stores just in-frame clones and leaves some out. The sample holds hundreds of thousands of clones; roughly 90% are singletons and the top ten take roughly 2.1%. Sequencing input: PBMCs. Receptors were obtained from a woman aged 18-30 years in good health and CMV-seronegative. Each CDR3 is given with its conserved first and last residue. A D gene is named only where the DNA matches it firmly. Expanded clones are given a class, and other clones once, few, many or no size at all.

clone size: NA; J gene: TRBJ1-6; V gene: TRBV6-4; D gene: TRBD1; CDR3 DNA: TGTGCCCGAATACAGGGGGCGGGAGGCTCCTATAATTCACCCCTCCACTTT; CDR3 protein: CARIQGAGGSYNSPLHF
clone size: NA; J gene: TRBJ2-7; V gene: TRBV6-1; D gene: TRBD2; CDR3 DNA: TGTGCCAGCAGTCCGGGGGGGGCTCAGGGGGAGCAGTACTTC; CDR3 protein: CASSPGGAQGEQYF
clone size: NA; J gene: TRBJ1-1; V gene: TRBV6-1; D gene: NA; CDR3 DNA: TGTGCCAGCAGTGAGATGGGGGGCACTGAAGCTTTCTTT; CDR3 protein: CASSEMGGTEAFF
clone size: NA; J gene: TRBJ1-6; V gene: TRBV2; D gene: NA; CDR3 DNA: TGTGCCAGCAACTCCCCCCAGGGGCGCTCCTATAATTCACCCCTCCACTTT; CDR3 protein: CASNSPQGRSYNSPLHF
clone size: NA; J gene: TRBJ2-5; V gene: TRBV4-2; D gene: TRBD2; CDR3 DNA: TGTGCCAGCAGCCAAGATCTTCTTCTAGCGGGGGGGGAAGAGACCCAGTACTTC; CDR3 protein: CASSQDLLLAGGEETQYF
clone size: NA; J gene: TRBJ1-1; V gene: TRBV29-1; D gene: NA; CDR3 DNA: TGCAGCGTTGACAGGGCCACTGAAGCTTTCTTT; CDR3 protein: CSVDRATEAFF
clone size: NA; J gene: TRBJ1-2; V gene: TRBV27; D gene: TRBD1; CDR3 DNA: TGTGCCAGCAGTTTATCGACAGGGTCAAACTATGGCTACACCTTC; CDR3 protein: CASSLSTGSNYGYTF
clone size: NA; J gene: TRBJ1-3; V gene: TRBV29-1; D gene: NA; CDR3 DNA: TGCAGCGTTGAAGGAGAGGTGGACTCCTCTGGAAACACCATATATTTT; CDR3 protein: CSVEGEVDSSGNTIYF
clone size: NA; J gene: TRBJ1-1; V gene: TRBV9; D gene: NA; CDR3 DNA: TGTGCCAGCAGCGTCCCACAGGGGAACACTGAAGCTTTCTTT; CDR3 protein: CASSVPQGNTEAFF
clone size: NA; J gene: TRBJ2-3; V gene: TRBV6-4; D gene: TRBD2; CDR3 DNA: TGTGCCAGCAGTCCTTCCCCCGGCGGGGGGGGGACAGATACGCAGTATTTT; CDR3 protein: CASSPSPGGGGTDTQYF
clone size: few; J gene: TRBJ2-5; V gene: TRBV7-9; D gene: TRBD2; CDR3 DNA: TGTTCCAGCAGCTGGGGACTAGCGGGAGAGACCCAGTACTTC; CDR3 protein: CSSSWGLAGETQYF
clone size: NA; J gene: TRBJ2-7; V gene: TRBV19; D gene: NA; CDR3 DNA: TGTGCCAGTAGTTCCTCGCGGCGGGGCCCCGAGCAGTACTTC; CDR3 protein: CASSSSRRGPEQYF
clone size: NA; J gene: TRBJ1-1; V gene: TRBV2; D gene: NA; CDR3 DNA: TGTGCCAGCGATCCGGGCCACGGGGACACTGAAGCTTTCTTT; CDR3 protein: CASDPGHGDTEAFF
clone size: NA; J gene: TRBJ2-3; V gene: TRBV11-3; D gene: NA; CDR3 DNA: TGTGCCAGCAGCTCCGGAGTTAGCACAGATACGCAGTATTTT; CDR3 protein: CASSSGVSTDTQYF
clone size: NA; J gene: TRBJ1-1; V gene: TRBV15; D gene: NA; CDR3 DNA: TGTGCCACCAGCAGAATCCCCGGGGGGAACACTGAAGCTTTCTTT; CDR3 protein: CATSRIPGGNTEAFF
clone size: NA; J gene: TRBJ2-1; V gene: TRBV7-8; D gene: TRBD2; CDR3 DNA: TGTGCCAGCACTGGGAGGCGGGGGGGCAGGAATGAGCAGTTCTTC; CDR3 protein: CASTGRRGGRNEQFF
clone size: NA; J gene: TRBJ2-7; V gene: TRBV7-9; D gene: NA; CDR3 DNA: TGTGCCAGCAGCCGCAAGGATTACTCAGGGGACGAGCAGTACTTC; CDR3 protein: CASSRKDYSGDEQYF
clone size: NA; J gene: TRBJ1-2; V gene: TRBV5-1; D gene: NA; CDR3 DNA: TGCGCCAGCAGCTTGATCAAAGGGGACTATGGCTACACCTTC; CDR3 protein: CASSLIKGDYGYTF
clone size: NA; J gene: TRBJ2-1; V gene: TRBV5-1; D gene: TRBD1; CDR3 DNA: TGCGCCAGCAGCTTGGGACAGGGGAGGAACAATGAGCAGTTCTTC; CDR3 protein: CASSLGQGRNNEQFF
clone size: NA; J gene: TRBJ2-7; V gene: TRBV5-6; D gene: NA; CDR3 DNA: TGTGCCAGCAGCTTCCCAGGGTTAGGGTCGGGCGAGCAGTACTTC; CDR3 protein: CASSFPGLGSGEQYF